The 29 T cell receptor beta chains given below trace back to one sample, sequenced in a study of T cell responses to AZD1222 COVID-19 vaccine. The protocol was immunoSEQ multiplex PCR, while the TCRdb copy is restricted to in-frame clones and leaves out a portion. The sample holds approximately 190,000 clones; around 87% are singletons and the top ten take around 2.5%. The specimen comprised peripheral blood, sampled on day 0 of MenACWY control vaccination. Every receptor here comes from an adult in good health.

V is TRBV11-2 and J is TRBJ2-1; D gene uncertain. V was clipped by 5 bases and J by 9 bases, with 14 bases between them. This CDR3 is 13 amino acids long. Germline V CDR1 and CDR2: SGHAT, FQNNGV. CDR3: CASSPPGWVEQFF. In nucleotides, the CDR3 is TGTGCCAGCAGCCCACCGGGTTGGGTTGAGCAGTTCTTC.

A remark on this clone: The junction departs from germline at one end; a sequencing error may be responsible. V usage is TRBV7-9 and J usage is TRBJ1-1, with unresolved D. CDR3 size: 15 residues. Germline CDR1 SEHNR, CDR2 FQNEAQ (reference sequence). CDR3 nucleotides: TGTGCCAGCACCCCCCCGGGGAGGGTGAACTCTGAAGCTTTCTTT. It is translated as CASTPPGRVNSEAFF.

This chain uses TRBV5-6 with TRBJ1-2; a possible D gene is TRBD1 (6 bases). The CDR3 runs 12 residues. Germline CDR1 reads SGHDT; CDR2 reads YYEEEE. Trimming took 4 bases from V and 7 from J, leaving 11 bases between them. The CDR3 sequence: CASSPYRAGYTF. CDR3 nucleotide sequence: TGTGCCAGCAGCCCATACAGGGCTGGCTACACCTTC.

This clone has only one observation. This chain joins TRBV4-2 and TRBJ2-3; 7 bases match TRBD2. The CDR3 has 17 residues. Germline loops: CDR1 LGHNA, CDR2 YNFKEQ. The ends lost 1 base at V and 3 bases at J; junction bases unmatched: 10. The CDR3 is CASSQGAQRGSTDTQYF. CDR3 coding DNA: TGTGCCAGCAGCCAAGGGGCCCAGCGGGGATCTACAGATACGCAGTATTTT.

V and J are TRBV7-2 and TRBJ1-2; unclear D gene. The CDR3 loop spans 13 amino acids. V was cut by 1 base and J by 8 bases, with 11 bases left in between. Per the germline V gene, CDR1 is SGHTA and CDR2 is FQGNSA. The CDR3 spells CASSLGVWEGYTF. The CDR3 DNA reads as TGTGCCAGCAGCTTAGGGGTGTGGGAGGGCTACACCTTC.

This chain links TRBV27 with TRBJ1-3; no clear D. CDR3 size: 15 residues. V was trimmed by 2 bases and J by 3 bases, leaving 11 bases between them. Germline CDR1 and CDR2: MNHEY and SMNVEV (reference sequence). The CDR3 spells CASSLEGTGGNTIYF. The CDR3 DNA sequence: TGTGCCAGCAGTTTAGAGGGAACTGGTGGAAACACCATATATTTT.

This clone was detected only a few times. For the CDR3, the DNA is TGTGCCAGCAGCCCGGCGGGGCTTCCCTGGGAGACCCAGTACTTC. It translates to CASSPAGLPWETQYF. The chain employs TRBV3-1 (or the pseudogene TRBV3-2) and TRBJ2-5, with a tentative D call TRBD2 (6 bases). The germline gives CDR1 LGHDT, CDR2 YNNKEL (reference sequence). Deletions cut 4 bases from V and 5 bases from J, with 17 bases between. CDR3 size: 15 residues.

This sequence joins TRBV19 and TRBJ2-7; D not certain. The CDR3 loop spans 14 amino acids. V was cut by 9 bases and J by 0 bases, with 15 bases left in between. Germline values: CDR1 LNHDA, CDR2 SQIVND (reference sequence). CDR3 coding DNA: TGTGCCAGCCAGTACGGGCATGACTCCTACGAGCAGTACTTC. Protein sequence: CASQYGHDSYEQYF.

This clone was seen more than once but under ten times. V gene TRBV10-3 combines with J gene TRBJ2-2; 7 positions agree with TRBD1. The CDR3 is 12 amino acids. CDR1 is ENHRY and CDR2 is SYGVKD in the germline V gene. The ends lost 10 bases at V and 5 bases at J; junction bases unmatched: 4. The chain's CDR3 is CATHRGTGELFF. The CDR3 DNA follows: TGTGCCACGCACAGGGGAACCGGGGAGCTGTTTTTT.

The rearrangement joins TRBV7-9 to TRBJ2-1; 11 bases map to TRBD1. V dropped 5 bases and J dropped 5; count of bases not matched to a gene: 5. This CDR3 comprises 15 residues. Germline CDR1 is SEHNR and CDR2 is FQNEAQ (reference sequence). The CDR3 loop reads CASSVPGQGDNEQFF. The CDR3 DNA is TGTGCCAGCAGCGTTCCGGGACAGGGGGACAATGAGCAGTTCTTC.

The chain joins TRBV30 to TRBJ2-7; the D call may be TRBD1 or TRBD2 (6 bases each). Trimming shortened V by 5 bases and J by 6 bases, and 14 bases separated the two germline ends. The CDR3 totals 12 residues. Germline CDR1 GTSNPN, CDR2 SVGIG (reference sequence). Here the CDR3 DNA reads TGTGCCTGGGCTCGGGGGCTCGGCGAGCAGTACTTC. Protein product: CAWARGLGEQYF.

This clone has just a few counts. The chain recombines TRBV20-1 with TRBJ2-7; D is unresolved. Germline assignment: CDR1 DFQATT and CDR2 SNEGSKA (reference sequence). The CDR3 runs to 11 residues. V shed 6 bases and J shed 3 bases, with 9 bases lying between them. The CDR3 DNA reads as TGCAGTGCAACAGTGGACTACGAGCAGTACTTC. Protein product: CSATVDYEQYF.

The CDR3 is CASSLFKANTGELFF. The CDR3 nucleotides are TGTGCCAGCAGCTTGTTCAAAGCGAACACCGGGGAGCTGTTTTTT. This sequence joins TRBV7-2 and TRBJ2-2, with unresolved D. CDR3 length: 15 amino acids. Germline values: CDR1 SGHTA, CDR2 FQGNSA. The V gene lost 3 bases and the J gene lost 0 bases, with 8 bases spanning the gap.

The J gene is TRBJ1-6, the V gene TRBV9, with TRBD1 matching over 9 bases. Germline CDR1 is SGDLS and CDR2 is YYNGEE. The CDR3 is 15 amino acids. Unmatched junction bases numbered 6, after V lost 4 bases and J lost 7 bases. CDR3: CASSSSTGGNSPLHF. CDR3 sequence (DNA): TGTGCCAGCAGCTCGTCTACAGGGGGCAATTCACCCCTCCACTTT.

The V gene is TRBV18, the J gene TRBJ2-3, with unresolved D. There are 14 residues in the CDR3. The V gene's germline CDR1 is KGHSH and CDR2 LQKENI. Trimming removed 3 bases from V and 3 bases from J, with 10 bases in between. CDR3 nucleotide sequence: TGTGCCAGCTCACCGAGGACGACGACAGATACGCAGTATTTT. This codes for CASSPRTTTDTQYF.

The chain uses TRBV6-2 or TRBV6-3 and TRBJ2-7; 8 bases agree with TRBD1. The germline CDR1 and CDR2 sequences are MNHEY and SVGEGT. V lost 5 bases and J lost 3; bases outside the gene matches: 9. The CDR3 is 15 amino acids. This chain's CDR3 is CASSSPLDRGYEQYF. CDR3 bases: TGTGCCAGCAGTAGCCCTCTCGACAGGGGCTACGAGCAGTACTTC.

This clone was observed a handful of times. This CDR3 reads CASSLSGTEVAFF. CDR3 DNA sequence: TGTGCCAGCAGTTTGTCCGGGACAGAGGTAGCTTTCTTT. The chain has TRBV12-3 or TRBV12-4 and TRBJ1-1, with TRBD1 matching 7 bases. The CDR3 has 13 residues. V lost 3 bases and J lost 10; bases outside the gene matches: 8.

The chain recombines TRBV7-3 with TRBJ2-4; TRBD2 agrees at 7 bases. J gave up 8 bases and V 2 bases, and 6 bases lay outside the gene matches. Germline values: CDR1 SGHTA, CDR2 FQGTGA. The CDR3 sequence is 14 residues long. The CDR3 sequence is CASSLSGGSYIQYF. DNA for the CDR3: TGTGCCAGCAGCTTATCCGGGGGGTCGTACATTCAGTACTTC.

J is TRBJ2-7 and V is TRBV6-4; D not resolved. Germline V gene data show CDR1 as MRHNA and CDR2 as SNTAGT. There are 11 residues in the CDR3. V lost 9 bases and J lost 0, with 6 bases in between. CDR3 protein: CARNSSYEQYF. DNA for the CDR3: TGTGCCAGAAATAGCTCCTACGAGCAGTACTTC.

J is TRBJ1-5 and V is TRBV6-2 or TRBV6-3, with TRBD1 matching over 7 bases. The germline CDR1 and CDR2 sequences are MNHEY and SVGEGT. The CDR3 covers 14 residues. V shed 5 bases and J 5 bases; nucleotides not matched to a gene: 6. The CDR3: CASSAPGQHQPQHF. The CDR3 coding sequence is TGTGCCAGCAGTGCTCCGGGACAGCATCAGCCCCAGCATTTT.

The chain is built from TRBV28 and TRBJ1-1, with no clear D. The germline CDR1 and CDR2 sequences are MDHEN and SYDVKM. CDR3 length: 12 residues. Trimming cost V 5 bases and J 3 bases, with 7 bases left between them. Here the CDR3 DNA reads TGTGCCAGCAGTCGGAGAGACACTGAAGCTTTCTTT. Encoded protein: CASSRRDTEAFF.

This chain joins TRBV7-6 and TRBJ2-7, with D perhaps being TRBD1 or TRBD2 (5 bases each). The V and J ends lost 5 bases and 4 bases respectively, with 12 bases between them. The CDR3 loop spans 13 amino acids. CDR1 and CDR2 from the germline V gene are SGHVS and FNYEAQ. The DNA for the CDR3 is TGTGCCAGCAGCCTCCCGGGACCGTACGAGCAGTACTTC. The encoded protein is CASSLPGPYEQYF.

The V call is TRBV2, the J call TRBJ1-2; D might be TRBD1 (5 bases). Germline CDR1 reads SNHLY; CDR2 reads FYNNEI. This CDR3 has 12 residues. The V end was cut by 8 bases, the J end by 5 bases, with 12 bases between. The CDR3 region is CASRWGAYGYTF. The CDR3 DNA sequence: TGTGCCAGCCGGTGGGGCGCTTATGGCTACACCTTC.

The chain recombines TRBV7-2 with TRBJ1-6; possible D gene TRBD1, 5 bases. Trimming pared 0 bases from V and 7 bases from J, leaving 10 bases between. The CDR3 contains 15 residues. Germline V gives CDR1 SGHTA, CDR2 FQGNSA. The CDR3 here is CASSLAAGLNSPLHF. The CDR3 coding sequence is TGTGCCAGCAGCTTAGCGGCAGGGTTAAATTCACCCCTCCACTTT. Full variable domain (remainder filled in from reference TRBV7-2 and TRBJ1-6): GAGVSQSPSNKVTEKGKDVELRCDPISGHTALYWYRQSLGQGLEFLIYFQGNSAPDKSGLPSDRFSAERTGGSVSTLTIQRTQQEDSAVYLCASSLAAGLNSPLHFGNGTRLTVT.

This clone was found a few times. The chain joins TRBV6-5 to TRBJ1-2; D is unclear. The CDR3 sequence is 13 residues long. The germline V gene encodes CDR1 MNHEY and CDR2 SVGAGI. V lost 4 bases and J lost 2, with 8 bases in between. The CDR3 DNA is TGTGCCAGCAGTTGGACGGAGAACTATGGCTACACCTTC. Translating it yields CASSWTENYGYTF.

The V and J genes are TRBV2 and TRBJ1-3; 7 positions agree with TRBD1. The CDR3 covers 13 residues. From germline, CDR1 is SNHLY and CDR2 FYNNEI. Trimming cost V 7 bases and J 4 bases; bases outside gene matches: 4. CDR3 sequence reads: CASNTGDGNTIYF. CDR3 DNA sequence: TGTGCCAGCAATACAGGGGACGGAAACACCATATATTTT.

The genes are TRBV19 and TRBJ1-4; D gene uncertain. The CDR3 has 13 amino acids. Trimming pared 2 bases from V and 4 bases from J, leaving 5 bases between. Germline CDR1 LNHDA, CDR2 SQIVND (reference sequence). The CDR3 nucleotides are TGTGCCAGTAGTATACAGCATAATGAAAAACTGTTTTTT. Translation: CASSIQHNEKLFF.

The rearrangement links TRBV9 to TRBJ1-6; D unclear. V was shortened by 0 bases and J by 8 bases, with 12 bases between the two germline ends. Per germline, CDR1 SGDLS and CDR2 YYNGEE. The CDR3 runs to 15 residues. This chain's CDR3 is CASSVEGFRDSPLHF. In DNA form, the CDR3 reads TGTGCCAGCAGCGTAGAGGGTTTTCGGGATTCACCCCTCCACTTT.

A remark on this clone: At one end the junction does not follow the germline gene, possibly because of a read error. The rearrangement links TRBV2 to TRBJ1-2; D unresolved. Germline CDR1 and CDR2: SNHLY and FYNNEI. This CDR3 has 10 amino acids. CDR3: CASSASVTYF. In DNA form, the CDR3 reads TGTGCCAGCAGTGCGTCGGTGACGTACTTC. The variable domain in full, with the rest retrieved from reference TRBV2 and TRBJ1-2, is EPEVTQTPSHQVTQMGQEVILRCVPISNHLYFYWYRQILGQKVEFLVSFYNNEISEKSEIFDDQFSVERPDGSNFTLKIRSTKLEDSAMYFCASSASVTYFGSGTRLTVV.